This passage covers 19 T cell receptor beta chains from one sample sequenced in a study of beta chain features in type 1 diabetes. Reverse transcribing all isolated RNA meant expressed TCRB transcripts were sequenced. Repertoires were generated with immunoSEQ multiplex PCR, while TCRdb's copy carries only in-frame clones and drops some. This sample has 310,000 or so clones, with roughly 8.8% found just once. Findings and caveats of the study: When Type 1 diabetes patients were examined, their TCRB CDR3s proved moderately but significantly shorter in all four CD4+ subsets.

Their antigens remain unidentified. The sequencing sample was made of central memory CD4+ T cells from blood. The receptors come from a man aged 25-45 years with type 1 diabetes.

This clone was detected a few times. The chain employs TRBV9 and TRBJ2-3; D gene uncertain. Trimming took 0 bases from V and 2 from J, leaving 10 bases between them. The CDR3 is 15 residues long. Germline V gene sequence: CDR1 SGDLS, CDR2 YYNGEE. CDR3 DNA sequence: TGTGCCAGCAGCGTAGCTCTGGGATACACAGATACGCAGTATTTT. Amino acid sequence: CASSVALGYTDTQYF.

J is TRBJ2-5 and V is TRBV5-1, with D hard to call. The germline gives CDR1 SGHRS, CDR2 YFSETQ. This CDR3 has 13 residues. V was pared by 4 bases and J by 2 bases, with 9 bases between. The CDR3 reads CASSRANQETQYF. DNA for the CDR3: TGCGCCAGCAGCCGGGCTAATCAAGAGACCCAGTACTTC.

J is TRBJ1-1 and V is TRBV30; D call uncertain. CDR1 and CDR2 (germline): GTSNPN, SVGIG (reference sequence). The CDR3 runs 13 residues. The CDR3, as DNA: TGTGCTCACAGATGGGCTATGGAAACTGAAGCTTTCTTT. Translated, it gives CAHRWAMETEAFF.

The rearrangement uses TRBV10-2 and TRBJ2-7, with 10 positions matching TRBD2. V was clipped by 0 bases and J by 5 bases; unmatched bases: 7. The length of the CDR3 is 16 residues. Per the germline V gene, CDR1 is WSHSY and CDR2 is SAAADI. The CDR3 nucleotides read TGCGCCAGCAGTGAGTCAAAGCGGGGGGGTATTCACGAGCAGTACTTC. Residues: CASSESKRGGIHEQYF.

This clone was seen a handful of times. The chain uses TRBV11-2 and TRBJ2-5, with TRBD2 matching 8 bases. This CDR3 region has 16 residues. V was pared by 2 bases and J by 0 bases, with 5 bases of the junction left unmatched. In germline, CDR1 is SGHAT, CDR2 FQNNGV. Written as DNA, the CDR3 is TGTGCCAGCAGCTTAACTGGCGGGGGGAACCAAGAGACCCAGTACTTC. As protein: CASSLTGGGNQETQYF.

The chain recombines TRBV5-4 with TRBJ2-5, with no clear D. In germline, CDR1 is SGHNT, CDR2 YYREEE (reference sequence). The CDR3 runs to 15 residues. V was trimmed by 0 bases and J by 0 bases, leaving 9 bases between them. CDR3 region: CASSLEWSNQETQYF. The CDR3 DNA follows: TGTGCCAGCAGCTTGGAATGGTCTAACCAAGAGACCCAGTACTTC.

The CDR3 region is CASSWEAGKSYEQYF. As DNA, the CDR3 is TGTGCCAGCAGTTGGGAGGCAGGGAAGTCGTACGAGCAGTACTTC. The chain joins TRBV6-5 to TRBJ2-7; D perhaps matches TRBD2 (6 bases). The CDR3 sequence is 15 residues long. The germline CDR1 and CDR2 sequences are MNHEY and SVGAGI. Between the trimmed V and J ends, which lost 4 bases and 4 bases, there was a span of 17 bases.

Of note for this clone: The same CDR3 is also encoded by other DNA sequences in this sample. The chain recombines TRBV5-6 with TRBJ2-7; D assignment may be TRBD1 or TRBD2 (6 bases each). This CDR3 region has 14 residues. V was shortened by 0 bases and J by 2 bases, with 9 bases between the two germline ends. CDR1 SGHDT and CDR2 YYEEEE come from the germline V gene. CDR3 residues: CASSLERGPYEQYF. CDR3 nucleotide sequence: TGTGCCAGCAGCTTGGAACGGGGGCCCTACGAGCAGTACTTC. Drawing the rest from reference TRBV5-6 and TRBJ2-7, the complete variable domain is DAGVTQSPTHLIKTRGQQVTLRCSPKSGHDTVSWYQQALGQGPQFIFQYYEEEERQRGNFPDRFSGHQFPNYSSELNVNALLLGDSALYLCASSLERGPYEQYFGPGTRLTVT.

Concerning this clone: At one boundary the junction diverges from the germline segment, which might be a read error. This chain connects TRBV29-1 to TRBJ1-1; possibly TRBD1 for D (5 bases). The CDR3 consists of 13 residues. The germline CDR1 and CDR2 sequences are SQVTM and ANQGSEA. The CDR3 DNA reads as TGCAGCGTTGCCTCCGGGGCCTGGGCTGAGGCTTTCTTT. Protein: CSVASGAWAEAFF.

CDR3 bases: TGCAGTGCTTTTCACAGGGATAGAGCTTTCTTT. Its protein is CSAFHRDRAFF. The V and J genes are TRBV20-1 and TRBJ1-1; possibly TRBD1 for D (6 bases). This CDR3 is 11 amino acids long. Looked up from germline, CDR1 is DFQATT and CDR2 is SNEGSKA (reference sequence). The V end lost 5 bases, the J end lost 10 bases, and 14 bases lay between the germline ends.

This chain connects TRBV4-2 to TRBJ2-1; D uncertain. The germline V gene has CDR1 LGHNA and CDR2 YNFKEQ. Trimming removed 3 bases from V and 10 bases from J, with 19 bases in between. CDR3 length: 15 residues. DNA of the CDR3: TGTGCCAGCAGCCAGCACTTCACCGGGCTCGGCGAGCAGTTCTTC. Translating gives CASSQHFTGLGEQFF.

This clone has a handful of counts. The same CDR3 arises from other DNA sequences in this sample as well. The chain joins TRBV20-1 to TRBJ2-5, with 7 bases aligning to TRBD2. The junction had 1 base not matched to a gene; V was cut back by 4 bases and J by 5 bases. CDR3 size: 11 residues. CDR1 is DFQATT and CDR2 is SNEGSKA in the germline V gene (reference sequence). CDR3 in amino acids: CSATGGETQYF. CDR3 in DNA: TGCAGTGCTACGGGGGGTGAGACCCAGTACTTC.

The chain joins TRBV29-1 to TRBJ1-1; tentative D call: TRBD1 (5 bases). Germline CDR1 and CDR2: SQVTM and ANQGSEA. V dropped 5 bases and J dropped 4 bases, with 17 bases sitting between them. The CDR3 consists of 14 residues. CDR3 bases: TGCAGCGTTCGGCCTACTGGGGCACTCACTGAAGCTTTCTTT. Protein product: CSVRPTGALTEAFF. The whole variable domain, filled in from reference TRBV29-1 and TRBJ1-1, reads SAVISQKPSRDICQRGTSLTIQCQVDSQVTMMFWYRQQPGQSLTLIATANQGSEATYESGFVIDKFPISRPNLTFSTLTVSNMSPEDSSIYLCSVRPTGALTEAFFGQGTRLTVV.

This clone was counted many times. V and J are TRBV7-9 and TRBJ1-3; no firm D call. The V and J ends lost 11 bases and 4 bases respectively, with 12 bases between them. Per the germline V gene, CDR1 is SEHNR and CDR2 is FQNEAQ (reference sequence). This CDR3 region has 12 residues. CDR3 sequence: CAYTGYGNTIYF. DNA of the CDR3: TGTGCCTACACGGGCTACGGAAACACCATATATTTT. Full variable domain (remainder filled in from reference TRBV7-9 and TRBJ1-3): DTGVSQNPRHKITKRGQNVTFRCDPISEHNRLYWYRQTLGQGPEFLTYFQNEAQLEKSRLLSDRFSAERPKGSFSTLEIQRTEQGDSAMYLCAYTGYGNTIYFGEGSWLTVV.

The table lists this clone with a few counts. CDR3 loop: CASSLGPTSNQPQHF. The DNA for the CDR3 is TGTGCCAGCAGCTTGGGACCGACTAGCAATCAGCCCCAGCATTTT. This sequence joins TRBV5-5 and TRBJ1-5; D call uncertain. Germline V lookup: CDR1 SGHKS, CDR2 YYEKEE (reference sequence). This CDR3 is 15 amino acids long. The V gene lost 0 bases and the J gene lost 0 bases, with 7 bases spanning the gap.

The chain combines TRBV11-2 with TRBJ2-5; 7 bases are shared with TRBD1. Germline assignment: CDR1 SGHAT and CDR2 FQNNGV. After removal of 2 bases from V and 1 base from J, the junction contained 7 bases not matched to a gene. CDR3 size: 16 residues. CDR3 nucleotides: TGTGCCAGCAGCTTACTAAGGGGGCCCCCCCAAGAGACCCAGTACTTC. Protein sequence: CASSLLRGPPQETQYF.

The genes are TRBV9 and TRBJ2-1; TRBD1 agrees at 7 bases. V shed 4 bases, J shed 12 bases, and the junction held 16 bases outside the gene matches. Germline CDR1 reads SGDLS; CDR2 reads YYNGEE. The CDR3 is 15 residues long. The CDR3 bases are TGTGCCAGCAGCCCCCAGACAGGGAAAGAAAGCGTGCAGTTCTTC. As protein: CASSPQTGKESVQFF.

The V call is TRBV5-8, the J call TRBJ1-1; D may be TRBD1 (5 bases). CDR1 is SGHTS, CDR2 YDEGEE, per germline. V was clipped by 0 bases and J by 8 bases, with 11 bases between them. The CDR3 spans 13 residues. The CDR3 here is CASSLVEGREAFF. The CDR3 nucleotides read TGTGCCAGCAGCTTGGTCGAGGGGCGGGAAGCTTTCTTT.

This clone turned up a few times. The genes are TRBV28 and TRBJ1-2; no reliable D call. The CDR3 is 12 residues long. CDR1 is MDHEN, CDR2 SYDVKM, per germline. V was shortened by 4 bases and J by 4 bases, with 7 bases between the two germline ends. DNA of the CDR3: TGTGCCAGCAGTTCGTCAGTCTATGGCTACACCTTC. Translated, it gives CASSSSVYGYTF.